This T cell receptor (beta chain) derives from a study of CD8+ T cells in alopecia areata. Germline CDR1 is SGHDN and CDR2 is FVKESK. CDR3 length: 15 residues. V lost 1 base to trimming and J lost 6 bases, with 16 bases between them. Isolated RNA was reverse transcribed into cDNA used as the sequencing template. Libraries were prepared by immunoSEQ multiplex PCR; TCRdb keeps only in-frame clonotypes and omits some of them. Of some 180,000 clones listed, roughly 46% are singletons. This clone has only a few counts. Treatment described: oral pan-JAK inhibitor, 5-10 mg twice daily. The specimen comprised CD8+ T cells sorted from blood, sampled at approximately week 51, from a patient treated with tofacitinib. This TCR derives from a human donor with alopecia areata. This sequence joins TRBV14 and TRBJ2-7; no clear D gene. This CDR3 reads CASSQVDRVAGEQYF. The CDR3 DNA sequence: TGTGCCAGCAGCCAAGTGGATAGAGTAGCCGGCGAGCAGTACTTC.